The clone carrying this T cell receptor (beta chain) has a single count. Its antigen remains unidentified. This sample is part of a study of shared clonotypes between healthy human individuals. Turning to the study itself: A few men and a couple of women, aged 18 to 49, were donors.

Broader study findings: Researchers sampled blood only, noting tissue repertoires likely differ.

Germline loops: CDR1 GTSNPN, CDR2 SVGIG (reference sequence). The CDR3 length is 13 residues. Between the trimmed V and J ends, which lost 3 bases and 8 bases, there was a span of 13 bases. The genomic DNA of each subset was split evenly across several immunoSEQ plates. Original methodology: ImmunoSEQ output held junction-only sequences without quality scores, so filtering differed. Sequenced by immunoSEQ multiplex PCR; TCRdb stores in-frame clones only, minus some. V, J and clone size reflect that table, while D and trimming were determined from the DNA. The sample includes over a million clones, about 75% of them seen just once.

The chain joins TRBV30 to TRBJ1-4; D unresolved. The sequenced sample was memory CD4+ T cells sorted from blood. Subset reported: CD45RA-negative fraction. This TCR came from a man younger than 35 in good health. CDR3 protein: CAWRKQEWEKLFF. CDR3 bases: TGTGCCTGGAGGAAGCAGGAATGGGAAAAACTGTTTTTT.